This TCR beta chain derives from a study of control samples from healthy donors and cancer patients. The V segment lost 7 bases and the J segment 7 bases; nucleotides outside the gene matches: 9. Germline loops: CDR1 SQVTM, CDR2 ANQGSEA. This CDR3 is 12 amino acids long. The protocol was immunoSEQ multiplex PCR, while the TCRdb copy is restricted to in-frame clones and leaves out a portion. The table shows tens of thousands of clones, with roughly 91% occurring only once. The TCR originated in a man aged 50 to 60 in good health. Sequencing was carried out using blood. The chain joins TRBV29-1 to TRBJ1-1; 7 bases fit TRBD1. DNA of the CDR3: TGCAGCGCTCGACAGGGACGTCTTGAAGCTTTCTTT. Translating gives CSARQGRLEAFF.